This T cell receptor (beta chain) was sequenced for a study of CD8+ T cells in alopecia areata. Findings and caveats of the study: Higher clonality and more expanded CD8+ clones appeared in lesional than normal scalp. Sequencing of scalp tissue also captures the resident alphabeta T cells of normal skin. It was observed that many expanded lesional clones persisted in scalp and blood during tofacitinib. Clonality in the scalp and expanded CD8+ clones ranked among the top 100 were significantly decreased by tofacitinib.

RNA extraction was followed by reverse transcription into cDNA, which acted as the sequencing template. Data came from immunoSEQ multiplex PCR; TCRdb stores just in-frame clones and leaves some out. The sample yields roughly 200,000 clones, around two fifths seen once. The germline V and J ends were trimmed by 8 bases and 5 bases, with 15 bases remaining between them. CDR3 size: 13 residues. The germline V gene has CDR1 GTSNPN and CDR2 SVGIG (reference sequence). Described treatment: oral pan-JAK inhibitor, 5-10 mg twice daily. As regards this clone: The antigen is not known.

The specimen comprised CD4+ T cells sorted from blood, sampled between weeks 36 and 40, from a patient treated with tofacitinib. The receptor comes from a human donor with alopecia areata. The J gene is TRBJ2-2, the V gene TRBV30; D not certain. CDR3 residues: CARWKPSTGELFF. The CDR3 DNA is TGTGCCCGGTGGAAGCCGAGTACCGGGGAGCTGTTTTTT.